These 22 T cell receptor beta chains originate from one sample sequenced in a study of blood T cell repertoires in COVID-19. The table came from immunoSEQ multiplex PCR; TCRdb's copy has only in-frame clones and leaves some out. Here the sample spans about 140,000 clones, around four fifths being singletons. Sequences were obtained from PBMCs or T cells enriched from blood (not recorded which). The receptors here all came from a woman in her forties or fifties with acute COVID-19.

The chain recombines TRBV3-1 (or the pseudogene TRBV3-2) with TRBJ2-4; TRBD2 matches 7 bases. The length of the CDR3 is 17 residues. The germline V gene encodes CDR1 LGHDT and CDR2 YNNKEL (reference sequence). The V gene end was trimmed by 6 bases and the J gene end by 8 bases; junction bases not matched to a gene: 19. Here the CDR3 reads CASSQSWGGLKGYIQYF. The CDR3 DNA reads TGTGCCAGCAGTCAAAGCTGGGGGGGTCTGAAAGGTTACATTCAGTACTTC.

This clone was seen a handful of times. The chain is built from TRBV6-1 and TRBJ1-5; 8 bases align to TRBD1. V lost 1 base to trimming and J lost 9 bases; unmatched junction nucleotides: 11. This CDR3 is built from 16 residues. The germline V gene has CDR1 MNHNS and CDR2 SASEGT. In nucleotides, the CDR3 is TGTGCCAGCAGTGAAGTAGGGGCAGGGGGCTTGTGGCCCCAGCATTTT. The encoded protein is CASSEVGAGGLWPQHF.

The chain couples TRBV11-1 to TRBJ1-3; weak D call: TRBD1 (6 bases). CDR3 size: 15 residues. The ends were cut back, 2 bases at V and 1 base at J, with 9 bases in the middle. Germline assignment: CDR1 SGHAT and CDR2 FQDESV (reference sequence). CDR3 DNA sequence: TGTGCCAGCAGCTTAACCAGGGGTTCTGGAAACACCATATATTTT. It specifies CASSLTRGSGNTIYF.

The sample holds a few counts of this clone. The chain recombines TRBV5-6 with TRBJ2-1; 7 positions agree with TRBD1. The J segment lost 10 bases and the V segment lost 4 bases, leaving 8 bases of the junction unmatched. CDR3 size: 13 residues. Germline CDR1 and CDR2: SGHDT and YYEEEE. CDR3 in DNA: TGTGCCAGCAGCAAGGACAGGTTGGGGGAGCAGTTCTTC. This codes for CASSKDRLGEQFF.

This chain connects TRBV20-1 to TRBJ2-5; D is unclear. Trimming shortened V by 3 bases and J by 2 bases, and 4 bases separated the two germline ends. CDR1 and CDR2 (germline): DFQATT, SNEGSKA (reference sequence). The length of the CDR3 is 11 residues. The chain's CDR3 is CSASIQETQYF. The CDR3 DNA reads TGCAGTGCTAGCATTCAAGAGACCCAGTACTTC.

The chain uses TRBV4-1 and TRBJ1-1, with 9 bases identical to TRBD1. Germline CDR1 MGHRA, CDR2 YSYEKL. With V trimmed by 4 bases and J by 0 bases, 3 bases remained unmatched. The CDR3 spans 15 residues. CDR3 sequence reads: CASSRDRGMNTEAFF. The CDR3 DNA is TGCGCCAGCAGCCGCGACAGGGGGATGAACACTGAAGCTTTCTTT.

This chain links TRBV3-1 (or the pseudogene TRBV3-2) with TRBJ2-1; the match to TRBD1 covers 10 bases. The V gene's germline CDR1 is LGHDT and CDR2 YNNKEL (reference sequence). V shed 4 bases, J shed 6 bases, and the junction held 9 bases outside the gene matches. CDR3 size: 16 residues. The CDR3 DNA follows: TGTGCCAGCAGCCCCCCCCCGGGACAGGGGTTCAATGAGCAGTTCTTC. This sequence encodes CASSPPPGQGFNEQFF.

This rearrangement joins TRBV7-2 to TRBJ1-4; a weak D match, TRBD1 (6 bases). The CDR3 spans 14 residues. The germline V gene has CDR1 SGHTA and CDR2 FQGNSA. Trimming removed 2 bases at V and 7 bases at J, with 11 bases between. CDR3 sequence (DNA): TGTGCCAGCAGCTTAAACAGGGTTGGTGAAAAACTGTTTTTT. Amino acid sequence: CASSLNRVGEKLFF.

The chain links TRBV5-4 to TRBJ2-5; 8 bases match TRBD1. This CDR3 has 14 residues. Germline-derived CDR1 and CDR2 are SGHNT and YYREEE (reference sequence). The V and J ends lost 2 bases and 4 bases, in that order; junction bases with no gene match: 4. The CDR3 protein is CASSFQGAGETQYF. CDR3 DNA: TGTGCCAGCAGCTTTCAGGGGGCAGGAGAGACCCAGTACTTC.

The V gene is TRBV5-8, the J gene TRBJ2-5; 11 positions agree with TRBD2. CDR3 size: 12 residues. Germline lookup yields CDR1 SGHTS and CDR2 YDEGEE. Unmatched junction bases numbered 3, after V lost 1 base and J lost 13 bases. The CDR3 bases are TGTGCCAGCAGCTTGACTAGCGGGAGTTGGTACTTC. It translates to CASSLTSGSWYF.

The V gene is TRBV28, the J gene TRBJ1-1, with 7 bases aligning to TRBD1. This CDR3 spans 16 amino acids. J was trimmed by 0 bases and V by 2 bases; bases with no gene match: 6. CDR1 and CDR2 (germline): MDHEN, SYDVKM. CDR3 amino acids: CASSLRQGEVNTEAFF. CDR3 nucleotides: TGTGCCAGCAGTTTACGTCAGGGGGAGGTGAACACTGAAGCTTTCTTT.

The chain recombines TRBV27 with TRBJ1-1; maybe TRBD1 (5 bases). Trimming left V 3 bases short and J 1 base short, with 9 bases between. Germline lookup yields CDR1 MNHEY and CDR2 SMNVEV (reference sequence). The length of the CDR3 is 14 residues. CDR3 DNA: TGTGCCAGCAGTTTGTTCGACAGGAACACTGAAGCTTTCTTT. Protein sequence: CASSLFDRNTEAFF.

The CDR3: CASSPATGQGSYEQYF. DNA of the CDR3: TGTGCCAGCAGTCCGGCAACCGGACAGGGGTCCTACGAGCAGTACTTC. The chain couples TRBV5-4 to TRBJ2-7; TRBD1 agrees at 9 bases. J gave up 1 base and V 5 bases, and 10 bases lay outside the gene matches. The V gene's germline CDR1 is SGHNT and CDR2 YYREEE (reference sequence). The CDR3 has 16 amino acids.

The rearrangement uses TRBV9 and TRBJ1-1, with D possibly being TRBD1 (5 bases). This CDR3 contains 13 residues. The germline V and J ends were trimmed by 1 base and 3 bases, with 7 bases remaining between them. Per the germline V gene, CDR1 is SGDLS and CDR2 is YYNGEE. The CDR3: CASSVIQDTEAFF. CDR3 nucleotides: TGTGCCAGCAGCGTAATACAGGACACTGAAGCTTTCTTT.

V is TRBV5-4 and J is TRBJ2-7, with 8 positions matching TRBD1. V gave up 3 bases and J gave up 7 bases; unmatched junction bases: 15. CDR3 length equals 16 residues. Germline CDR1 SGHNT, CDR2 YYREEE (reference sequence). CDR3 protein: CASSSPGQVTYGEQYF. The CDR3 DNA reads TGTGCCAGCAGCTCCCCGGGACAGGTTACCTACGGGGAGCAGTACTTC.

Here the CDR3 DNA reads TGCAGGCCAAAGAGCACTGAAGCTTTCTTT. It translates to CRPKSTEAFF. The V call is TRBV20-1, the J call TRBJ1-1, with unresolved D. The CDR3 totals 10 residues. CDR1 DFQATT and CDR2 SNEGSKA come from the germline V gene (reference sequence).

The rearrangement links TRBV6-1 to TRBJ2-3; D possibly corresponds to TRBD1 (5 bases). CDR1 MNHNS and CDR2 SASEGT come from the germline V gene. This CDR3 is built from 16 residues. The V and J ends lost 1 base and 6 bases respectively, with 17 bases between them. The CDR3 DNA is TGTGCCAGCAGTGAAGTATCGGCAGGGTTCGGGGATACGCAGTATTTT. The encoded protein is CASSEVSAGFGDTQYF.

This clone appeared once. The chain has TRBV6-6 and TRBJ2-2; 7 bases align to TRBD1. Losses at the gene ends were 5 bases for V and 6 bases for J; bases not matched to a gene: 6. CDR1 MNHNY and CDR2 SVGAGI come from the germline V gene (reference sequence). This CDR3 comprises 14 residues. The CDR3 nucleotides are TGTGCCAGCAGTAAGACAGGGTTCGCCGGGGAGCTGTTTTTT. It is translated as CASSKTGFAGELFF.

The chain combines TRBV7-7 with TRBJ2-1, with no clear D. The CDR3 has 14 amino acids. Germline CDR1 and CDR2: SSHAT and FNYEAQ (reference sequence). Trimming pared 5 bases from V and 6 bases from J, leaving 14 bases between. The CDR3 DNA reads as TGTGCCAGCAGCGCCGTCTGGGCAACCAATGAGCAGTTCTTC. It encodes CASSAVWATNEQFF.

This clone showed up many times. The rearrangement uses TRBV7-2 and TRBJ1-1, with a tentative D call TRBD1 (6 bases). CDR3 length: 12 residues. The V end lost 8 bases, the J end lost 4 bases, and 11 bases lay between the germline ends. Germline lookup yields CDR1 SGHTA and CDR2 FQGNSA. CDR3 nucleotides: TGTGCCAGCCGAAAACAGGGCACTGAAGCTTTCTTT. It encodes CASRKQGTEAFF.

To note about this clone: The sample holds other DNA sequences that translate to the same CDR3. The chain carries TRBV5-1 and TRBJ1-1; D ambiguous. Germline V gene lookup returns CDR1 SGHRS and CDR2 YFSETQ. The CDR3 runs to 15 residues. V shed 0 bases and J shed 1 base, with 10 bases lying between them. CDR3 loop: CASSLAGSGNTEAFF. CDR3 nucleotides: TGCGCCAGCAGCTTGGCGGGGAGCGGGAACACTGAAGCTTTCTTT.

The chain couples TRBV5-5 to TRBJ2-1; 14 bases agree with TRBD2. V shed 4 bases, J shed 7 bases, and the junction held 10 bases outside the gene matches. CDR1 SGHKS and CDR2 YYEKEE come from the germline V gene (reference sequence). The CDR3 loop spans 17 amino acids. The CDR3 reads CASSLGTSGSLGNEQFF. The CDR3 nucleotides read TGTGCCAGCAGCCTGGGGACTAGCGGGAGTCTGGGAAATGAGCAGTTCTTC. Drawing the rest from reference TRBV5-5 and TRBJ2-1, the complete variable domain is DAGVTQSPTHLIKTRGQQVTLRCSPISGHKSVSWYQQVLGQGPQFIFQYYEKEERGRGNFPDRFSARQFPNYSSELNVNALLLGDSALYLCASSLGTSGSLGNEQFFGPGTRLTVL.